This passage covers 20 T cell receptor beta chains from one sample sequenced in a study of OX40 agonist ivuxolimab in advanced cancers. The data were produced by immunoSEQ multiplex PCR, yet TCRdb's version contains in-frame clones alone and is incomplete. The sample lists under 20,000 clones, about two thirds occurring once. This sample comprised CD4+ or CD8+ T cells sorted from blood, obtained in a trial of the OX40 agonist ivuxolimab. These receptor sequences come from an adult with an advanced solid tumor such as melanoma, head and neck, liver or kidney cancer.

The chain is built from TRBV6-6 and TRBJ2-3; D is uncertain. This CDR3 has 15 amino acids. Germline CDR1 reads MNHNY; CDR2 reads SVGAGI (reference sequence). The V gene lost 6 bases and the J gene lost 0 bases, with 13 bases spanning the gap. The CDR3 region is CASRPPTSSTDTQYF. DNA for the CDR3: TGTGCCAGCAGGCCACCTACATCTAGCACAGATACGCAGTATTTT.

The CDR3 protein is CASSSRLSSGNTIYF. The CDR3 DNA sequence: TGTGCCAGCAGCTCTCGACTGAGCTCTGGAAACACCATATATTTT. V gene TRBV7-9 combines with J gene TRBJ1-3; D is undetermined. This CDR3 is 15 amino acids long. The germline V gene has CDR1 SEHNR and CDR2 FQNEAQ (reference sequence). The germline V and J ends were trimmed by 4 bases and 0 bases, with 10 bases remaining between them.

This clone rates as medium-sized. V gene TRBV4-2 combines with J gene TRBJ2-1; D may correspond to TRBD1 or TRBD2 (7 bases each). V shed 10 bases and J shed 0 bases, with 13 bases lying between them. The CDR3 loop spans 14 amino acids. Germline lookup yields CDR1 LGHNA and CDR2 YNFKEQ. CDR3 loop: CAIQRDSSYNEQFF. The CDR3 DNA reads as TGTGCCATTCAGCGGGACAGCTCCTACAATGAGCAGTTCTTC.

The chain joins TRBV7-2 to TRBJ2-3; 12 bases are shared with TRBD2. This CDR3 has 15 residues. Trimming took 7 bases from V and 4 from J; bases not matched to a gene: 6. Germline V gene lookup returns CDR1 SGHTA and CDR2 FQGNSA. The CDR3 here is CASILAGGPADTQYF. The DNA of the CDR3 is TGTGCCAGCATCCTAGCGGGGGGGCCCGCAGATACGCAGTATTTT.

This clone was recorded once. This chain connects TRBV6-9 to TRBJ1-2, with 12 bases aligning to TRBD1. The CDR3 has 16 amino acids. The junction had 10 bases not matched to a gene; V was cut back by 5 bases and J by 6 bases. Per germline, CDR1 MNHGY and CDR2 SVAAGI. The CDR3 nucleotides read TGTGCCAGCAGTGACATTACGGGACAGGGGGCTAATGGCTACACCTTC. Translating gives CASSDITGQGANGYTF.

The chain couples TRBV6-1 to TRBJ2-7; D not certain. The germline V and J ends were trimmed by 8 bases and 2 bases, with 10 bases remaining between them. Germline loops: CDR1 MNHNS, CDR2 SASEGT. This CDR3 has 12 residues. CDR3 DNA: TGTGCCAGCGGGCATGCAACCTACGAGCAGTACTTC. Amino acid sequence: CASGHATYEQYF.

The DNA of the CDR3 is TGTGCCAGCAGCCGACTAGCGGGGGGGCGTGAGACCCAGTACTTC. Translated, it gives CASSRLAGGRETQYF. V and J are TRBV11-3 and TRBJ2-5; 14 bases agree with TRBD2. Germline V gene data show CDR1 as SGHNT and CDR2 as YENEEA. The CDR3 spans 15 residues. V was clipped by 5 bases and J by 5 bases; unmatched bases: 4. The full variable domain, its missing parts supplied by reference TRBV11-3 and TRBJ2-5, is EAGVVQSPRYKIIEKKQPVAFWCNPISGHNTLYWYLQNLGQGPELLIRYENEEAVDDSQLPKDRFSAERLKGVDSTLKIQPAELGDSAVYLCASSRLAGGRETQYFGPGTRLLVL.

Comments on this clone: The junction does not match germline at one end; this may be a read error. V and J are TRBV7-7 and TRBJ2-5; D might be TRBD1 (6 bases). This CDR3 comprises 13 residues. Germline V gene data show CDR1 as SSHAT and CDR2 as FNYEAQ (reference sequence). Here the CDR3 reads CASSNRVRETQYF. The CDR3 nucleotides are TGTGCTAGCAGCAACAGGGTCCGGGAGACCCAGTACTTC. Supplemented by reference TRBV7-7 and TRBJ2-5, the full variable domain reads GAGVSQSPRYKVTKRGQDVTLRCDPISSHATLYWYQQALGQGPEFLTYFNYEAQPDKSGLPSDRFSAERPEGSISTLTIQRTEQRDSAMYRCASSNRVRETQYFGPGTRLLVL.

V gene TRBV6-5 combines with J gene TRBJ1-1; D remains unclear. This CDR3 spans 13 amino acids. Germline V gives CDR1 MNHEY, CDR2 SVGAGI. The V gene lost 0 bases and the J gene lost 5 bases, with 7 bases spanning the gap. CDR3 sequence reads: CASSYSRGTEAFF. In nucleotides, the CDR3 is TGTGCCAGCAGTTACTCGAGAGGGACTGAAGCTTTCTTT.

V and J are TRBV11-2 and TRBJ2-5, with D tentatively TRBD2 (7 bases). V was pared by 3 bases and J by 4 bases, with 15 bases between. This CDR3 is built from 15 residues. CDR1 and CDR2 (germline): SGHAT, FQNNGV. The CDR3 bases are TGTGCCAGCAGCTTCGAAGGGGGGGTCGGAGAGACCCAGTACTTC. This gives the protein CASSFEGGVGETQYF.

The rearrangement links TRBV30 to TRBJ1-6; the D is unclear. Trimming left V 7 bases short and J 0 bases short, with 16 bases between. Germline lookup yields CDR1 GTSNPN and CDR2 SVGIG (reference sequence). This CDR3 region has 16 residues. The CDR3 is CAYPQTDRSYNSPLHF. CDR3 DNA: TGTGCCTACCCACAAACAGACCGCTCCTATAATTCACCCCTCCACTTT.

This clone was detected once. The genes are TRBV15 and TRBJ1-2; 7 bases fit TRBD1. J gave up 0 bases and V 2 bases, and 3 bases lay outside the gene matches. This CDR3 contains 15 residues. Per germline, CDR1 LNHNV and CDR2 YYDKDF (reference sequence). CDR3 region: CATSRTGTANYGYTF. In DNA form, the CDR3 reads TGTGCCACCAGCAGAACAGGGACAGCTAACTATGGCTACACCTTC. Using reference TRBV15 and TRBJ1-2 for the parts outside the CDR3, the full variable domain is DAMVIQNPRYQVTQFGKPVTLSCSQTLNHNVMYWYQQKSSQAPKLLFHYYDKDFNNEADTPDNFQSRRPNTSFCFLDIRSPGLGDTAMYLCATSRTGTANYGYTFGSGTRLTVV.

This clone appeared a single time. The chain links TRBV28 to TRBJ1-1; maybe TRBD1 (5 bases). Trimming left V 6 bases short and J 6 bases short, with 17 bases between. Germline V CDR1 and CDR2: MDHEN, SYDVKM. The CDR3 is 14 residues long. The DNA for the CDR3 is TGTGCCAGCAGCAGCGCAGGGTCTAGCGCTGAAGCTTTCTTT. Its translation is CASSSAGSSAEAFF.

This chain links TRBV19 with TRBJ1-5; possible D gene TRBD1, 6 bases. V dropped 5 bases and J dropped 0 bases, with 26 bases sitting between them. This CDR3 region has 20 residues. Per the germline V gene, CDR1 is LNHDA and CDR2 is SQIVND (reference sequence). The CDR3 here is CASSGWRGGTIADSNQPQHF. DNA for the CDR3: TGTGCCAGTAGTGGATGGAGGGGGGGAACCATAGCGGATAGCAATCAGCCCCAGCATTTT.

The chain recombines TRBV5-6 with TRBJ2-2, with D perhaps matching TRBD1 (6 bases). The CDR3 consists of 14 residues. The V gene lost 1 base and the J gene lost 6 bases, with 10 bases spanning the gap. CDR1 and CDR2 (germline): SGHDT, YYEEEE. The CDR3 protein is CASSLIGGAGELFF. As DNA, the CDR3 is TGTGCCAGCAGCTTGATAGGGGGAGCCGGGGAGCTGTTTTTT.

J is TRBJ2-2 and V is TRBV15, with D unresolved. Germline V lookup: CDR1 LNHNV, CDR2 YYDKDF (reference sequence). Between the trimmed V and J ends, which lost 5 bases and 3 bases, there was a span of 13 bases. The CDR3 is 15 amino acids. CDR3 in amino acids: CATSERSGDTGELFF. For the CDR3, the DNA is TGTGCCACCAGCGAAAGGAGTGGGGACACCGGGGAGCTGTTTTTT.

The J gene is TRBJ2-4, the V gene TRBV10-1; the match to TRBD1 covers 11 bases. Germline CDR1 is WNHNN and CDR2 is SYGVQD (reference sequence). V lost 0 bases, J lost 2 bases, and 12 bases stayed unmatched. The CDR3 is 20 amino acids. As DNA, the CDR3 is TGCGCCAGCAGTGAGTCGGGCAACAGGGACAGGGGGGAAACCAAAAACATTCAGTACTTC. Its protein is CASSESGNRDRGETKNIQYF.

The CDR3 sequence: CASSRRTTDTQYF. In nucleotides, the CDR3 is TGCGCCAGCAGCCGACGGACAACAGATACGCAGTATTTT. The genes are TRBV4-1 and TRBJ2-3; D possibly corresponds to TRBD1 (5 bases). The CDR3 is 13 residues long. Germline CDR1 and CDR2: MGHRA and YSYEKL. V gave up 4 bases and J gave up 3 bases, with 8 bases separating them.

The chain is built from TRBV23-1 and TRBJ1-1; D gene unclear. TRBV23-1 is an ORF for which the function is uncertain. This CDR3 has 11 amino acids. Trimming shortened V by 4 bases and J by 8 bases, and 8 bases separated the two germline ends. The DNA for the CDR3 is TGCGCCAGCAGTCGAACAGCAGAAGCTTTCTTT. This encodes CASSRTAEAFF.

The chain couples TRBV27 to TRBJ2-2; the D call may be TRBD1 or TRBD2 (5 bases each). Germline V gene data show CDR1 as MNHEY and CDR2 as SMNVEV (reference sequence). The CDR3 consists of 15 residues. The V end lost 3 bases, the J end lost 6 bases, and 14 bases lay between the germline ends. The CDR3 spells CASSLGVSEAGELFF. The CDR3 bases are TGTGCCAGCAGTTTGGGGGTGAGCGAGGCCGGGGAGCTGTTTTTT.